The 29 T cell receptor beta chains below come from one sample, sequenced in a study of blood T cell repertoires in COVID-19 (dated by TCRdb to about 2020). The protocol used for the library was the immunoSEQ multiplex PCR assay. Imported from immuneACCESS, the table was reduced by TCRdb to in-frame sequences with V and J called. These copies leave out some clones; in studies compared against another copy, an unresolved V gene accounts for under half, and the cause of the remainder is not known. The sample contains about 49,000 clones, roughly 84% of them found a single time. The leading ten clones occupy approximately 15% of the sample. Sequencing used peripheral blood. These receptors all come from a human donor in a cohort sampled during active COVID-19.

This clone was picked up a small number of times. The chain joins TRBV24-1 to TRBJ2-1, with 8 bases aligning to TRBD2. The germline V gene encodes CDR1 KGHDR and CDR2 SFDVKD. J gave up 1 base and V 9 bases, and 4 bases lay outside the gene matches. The CDR3 runs to 14 residues. CDR3: CATQSGGSYNEQFF. In nucleotides, the CDR3 is TGTGCCACCCAAAGCGGGGGATCCTACAATGAGCAGTTCTTC.

The chain recombines TRBV27 with TRBJ2-3, with TRBD2 matching 11 bases. CDR3 length equals 15 residues. V was clipped by 7 bases and J by 4 bases; unmatched bases: 7. The germline gives CDR1 MNHEY, CDR2 SMNVEV (reference sequence). CDR3 residues: CASTHSGRASDTQYF. CDR3 DNA: TGTGCCAGCACCCATAGCGGGAGGGCCTCAGATACGCAGTATTTT.

The rearrangement uses TRBV7-2 and TRBJ2-2; 8 nucleotides agree with TRBD1. Trimming at V came to 6 bases and at J to 4 bases, leaving 7 bases not matched to a gene. CDR1 is SGHTA, CDR2 FQGNSA, per germline. The CDR3 has 15 amino acids. CDR3 nucleotides: TGTGCCAGCAGACTCAAGACAGGGGTCACCGGGGAGCTGTTTTTT. This codes for CASRLKTGVTGELFF.

The chain carries TRBV10-3 and TRBJ1-2, with D perhaps TRBD1 (6 bases). V was pared by 3 bases and J by 4 bases, with 12 bases between. The CDR3 sequence is 14 residues long. Germline V gives CDR1 ENHRY, CDR2 SYGVKD. The CDR3 DNA reads as TGTGCCATCAGTGACCACGACAGGAGCTATGGCTACACCTTC. It is translated as CAISDHDRSYGYTF.

The table lists this clone with a count of one. V is TRBV7-2 and J is TRBJ2-7; 9 bases match TRBD2. The ends lost 1 base at V and 4 bases at J; junction bases unmatched: 5. The CDR3 runs 15 residues. CDR1 and CDR2 from the germline V gene are SGHTA and FQGNSA. CDR3 region: CASSLGVAGVYEQYF. DNA for the CDR3: TGTGCCAGCAGCTTAGGGGTAGCGGGAGTGTACGAGCAGTACTTC.

V usage is TRBV18 and J usage is TRBJ1-6, with D possibly matching TRBD1 (5 bases). The germline V gene has CDR1 KGHSH and CDR2 LQKENI. Deletions cut 4 bases from V and 7 bases from J, with 11 bases between. This CDR3 region has 14 residues. CDR3 nucleotides: TGTGCCAGCTCACTCAGGGAGGGGAATTCACCCCTCCACTTT. It is translated as CASSLREGNSPLHF.

The V gene is TRBV6-6, the J gene TRBJ1-1, with D possibly TRBD1 on 5 matching bases. This CDR3 has 15 residues. Germline CDR1 reads MNHNY; CDR2 reads SVGAGI (reference sequence). V was clipped by 3 bases and J by 4 bases, with 15 bases between them. CDR3 sequence reads: CASSYPGPGGTEAFF. The CDR3 bases are TGTGCCAGCAGTTATCCGGGACCGGGGGGCACTGAAGCTTTCTTT.

The chain couples TRBV30 to TRBJ1-1; 7 nucleotides agree with TRBD1. Germline-derived CDR1 and CDR2 are GTSNPN and SVGIG (reference sequence). The CDR3 has 11 residues. V lost 3 bases to trimming and J lost 10 bases; unmatched junction nucleotides: 5. Here the CDR3 reads CAWRTQGTAFF. CDR3 in DNA: TGTGCCTGGAGGACACAGGGGACAGCTTTCTTT.

This chain connects TRBV7-3 to TRBJ2-1; TRBD2 agrees at 9 bases. CDR3 size: 15 residues. Germline trimming cut 5 bases from V and 8 bases from J; bases unmatched to any gene: 10. Germline values: CDR1 SGHTA, CDR2 FQGTGA. CDR3 DNA sequence: TGTGCCAGCAGCCCCTCTCGCGGGGGGGCGGATGAGCAGTTCTTC. Translation: CASSPSRGGADEQFF.

This clone was recorded a few times. The V and J genes are TRBV11-1 and TRBJ1-1; D is unresolved. Germline V gene lookup returns CDR1 SGHAT and CDR2 FQDESV (reference sequence). V was shortened by 5 bases and J by 3 bases, with 13 bases between the two germline ends. The CDR3 runs to 14 residues. The CDR3 sequence: CASSLSNSYTEAFF. DNA of the CDR3: TGTGCCAGCAGCCTATCAAACAGCTACACTGAAGCTTTCTTT. Full variable domain (rest looked up from reference TRBV11-1 and TRBJ1-1): EAEVAQSPRYKITEKSQAVAFWCDPISGHATLYWYRQILGQGPELLVQFQDESVVDDSQLPKDRFSAERLKGVDSTLKIQPAELGDSAMYLCASSLSNSYTEAFFGQGTRLTVV.

V usage is TRBV5-4 and J usage is TRBJ2-3; 13 nucleotides line up with TRBD2. V dropped 5 bases and J dropped 4; count of bases not matched to a gene: 4. The germline V gene has CDR1 SGHNT and CDR2 YYREEE (reference sequence). The CDR3 loop spans 15 amino acids. This chain's CDR3 is CASSRTSGSADTQYF. The CDR3 DNA follows: TGTGCCAGCAGTCGGACTAGCGGGAGTGCAGATACGCAGTATTTT.

The rearrangement uses TRBV30 and TRBJ2-7; 11 bases match TRBD2. Germline V CDR1 and CDR2: GTSNPN, SVGIG (reference sequence). Losses at the gene ends were 2 bases for V and 5 bases for J; bases not matched to a gene: 2. This CDR3 region has 13 residues. DNA of the CDR3: TGTGCCTGGAGTACTAGCGGGGGTCACGAGCAGTACTTC. Its protein is CAWSTSGGHEQYF.

J is TRBJ1-4 and V is TRBV7-9; no definite D call. Germline values: CDR1 SEHNR, CDR2 FQNEAQ (reference sequence). V gave up 4 bases and J gave up 11 bases, with 8 bases separating them. The CDR3 totals 11 residues. CDR3 protein: CASSSTRKLFF. For the CDR3, the DNA is TGTGCCAGCAGCTCGACAAGGAAACTGTTTTTT.

The chain couples TRBV7-8 to TRBJ2-6; D gene unclear. V lost 5 bases to trimming and J lost 0 bases, with 5 bases between them. CDR1 is SGHVS and CDR2 is FQNEAQ in the germline V gene. The CDR3 length is 14 residues. CDR3 nucleotides: TGTGCCAGCAGCCCCTCCTCTGGGGCCAACGTCCTGACTTTC. Translation: CASSPSSGANVLTF.

The chain combines TRBV4-1 with TRBJ1-1; D is unresolved. Germline CDR1 is MGHRA and CDR2 is YSYEKL. This CDR3 region has 16 residues. V lost 4 bases and J 0 bases, leaving 15 bases between the germline ends. The CDR3 DNA reads TGCGCCAGCAGCCCACTACGTGACCAGATGAACACTGAAGCTTTCTTT. Protein sequence: CASSPLRDQMNTEAFF.

This chain joins TRBV5-1 and TRBJ1-4, with 7 bases matching TRBD1. The CDR3 consists of 17 residues. Trimming at V came to 3 bases and at J to 5 bases, leaving 13 bases not matched to a gene. From germline, CDR1 is SGHRS and CDR2 YFSETQ. CDR3 sequence reads: CASSSEPRGLGNEKLFF. The CDR3 DNA reads TGCGCCAGCAGCTCAGAGCCTAGGGGGCTTGGGAATGAAAAACTGTTTTTT.

The chain employs TRBV10-2 and TRBJ1-2, with D possibly matching TRBD1 (5 bases). V was shortened by 3 bases and J by 5 bases, with 13 bases between the two germline ends. Germline values: CDR1 WSHSY, CDR2 SAAADI. CDR3 length equals 14 residues. The CDR3 sequence: CASSDGGSGYGYTF. In DNA form, the CDR3 reads TGCGCCAGCAGTGATGGAGGGTCAGGGTATGGCTACACCTTC.

This sequence joins TRBV6-2 or TRBV6-3 and TRBJ1-5, with D tentatively TRBD1 (6 bases). Between the trimmed V and J ends, which lost 5 bases and 0 bases, there was a span of 8 bases. Germline CDR1 reads MNHEY; CDR2 reads SVGEGT. The CDR3 is made up of 14 amino acids. The CDR3 protein is CASSDRISNQPQHF. The CDR3 bases are TGTGCCAGCAGTGACAGGATTAGCAATCAGCCCCAGCATTTT.

The chain links TRBV6-5 to TRBJ2-2, with 7 bases aligning to TRBD2. With V trimmed by 4 bases and J by 3 bases, 5 bases remained unmatched. Germline CDR1 MNHEY, CDR2 SVGAGI. CDR3 length: 15 amino acids. CDR3 sequence reads: CASSSQGGDTGELFF. The CDR3 DNA sequence: TGTGCCAGCAGTTCCCAGGGAGGGGACACCGGGGAGCTGTTTTTT.

This chain links TRBV27 with TRBJ2-2, with 7 bases fitting TRBD1. Unmatched junction bases numbered 4, after V lost 9 bases and J lost 3 bases. There are 13 residues in the CDR3. Germline V gene sequence: CDR1 MNHEY, CDR2 SMNVEV (reference sequence). The CDR3 region has the DNA TGTGCCAGAAGGGGGCCGGACACCGGGGAGCTGTTTTTT. This gives the protein CARRGPDTGELFF.

The J gene is TRBJ2-2, the V gene TRBV7-3, with 8 bases matching TRBD1. V lost 3 bases to trimming and J lost 0 bases; unmatched junction nucleotides: 0. The CDR3 is 15 amino acids. Germline V gene data show CDR1 as SGHTA and CDR2 as FQGTGA. As DNA, the CDR3 is TGTGCCAGCAGCTTGGGACAGGCGAACACCGGGGAGCTGTTTTTT. Translating it yields CASSLGQANTGELFF.

The V call is TRBV30, the J call TRBJ2-7, with 12 bases aligning to TRBD2. CDR3 length equals 15 residues. V was clipped by 2 bases and J by 2 bases; unmatched bases: 4. Per germline, CDR1 GTSNPN and CDR2 SVGIG (reference sequence). The CDR3 nucleotides are TGTGCCTGGAGTTTAACTAGCGGGGGGACCTACGAGCAGTACTTC. Its protein product is CAWSLTSGGTYEQYF.

The chain joins TRBV5-1 to TRBJ2-7; the match to TRBD2 covers 8 bases. The junction had 1 base not matched to a gene; V was cut back by 4 bases and J by 4 bases. The germline gives CDR1 SGHRS, CDR2 YFSETQ. The CDR3 is made up of 12 amino acids. The CDR3 DNA reads as TGCGCCAGCAGCCCGGGGGGGTACGAGCAGTACTTC. Protein product: CASSPGGYEQYF.

The chain is built from TRBV19 and TRBJ1-5; D remains ambiguous. Deletions cut 6 bases from V and 7 bases from J, with 19 bases between. In germline, CDR1 is LNHDA, CDR2 SQIVND (reference sequence). The CDR3 has 15 residues. CDR3 bases: TGTGCCAGTAGGAACCCGGGGTCGGCGGGACAGCCCCAGCATTTT. Its protein is CASRNPGSAGQPQHF.

This clone was recorded once. V usage is TRBV29-1 and J usage is TRBJ1-5; tentative D call: TRBD1 (5 bases). Deletions cut 2 bases from V and 8 bases from J, with 13 bases between. The CDR3 extends over 13 amino acids. Germline CDR1 and CDR2: SQVTM and ANQGSEA. CDR3 sequence (DNA): TGCAGCGTTGAAACAGGTCCTGGGGAGCCCCAGCATTTT. This codes for CSVETGPGEPQHF.

The chain recombines TRBV5-1 with TRBJ2-5, with D maybe TRBD2 (6 bases). Germline CDR1 and CDR2: SGHRS and YFSETQ. This CDR3 has 12 amino acids. Trimming removed 5 bases at V and 5 bases at J, with 10 bases between. CDR3: CASRGSGETQYF. The CDR3 DNA reads TGCGCCAGCAGAGGCAGCGGGGAGACCCAGTACTTC. Supplemented by reference TRBV5-1 and TRBJ2-5, the full variable domain reads KAGVTQTPRYLIKTRGQQVTLSCSPISGHRSVSWYQQTPGQGLQFLFEYFSETQRNKGNFPGRFSGRQFSNSRSEMNVSTLELGDSALYLCASRGSGETQYFGPGTRLLVL.

The chain employs TRBV6-2 or TRBV6-3 and TRBJ2-1; 14 bases agree with TRBD2. Germline V gives CDR1 MNHEY, CDR2 SVGEGT. This CDR3 has 18 amino acids. Trimming at V came to 5 bases and at J to 0 bases, leaving 6 bases not matched to a gene. CDR3 nucleotide sequence: TGTGCCAGCAGTAAGGGACTAGCGGGAGTAAGCTCCTACAATGAGCAGTTCTTC. Translating gives CASSKGLAGVSSYNEQFF.

This chain links TRBV18 with TRBJ1-4; 10 nucleotides match TRBD1. Trimming at V came to 5 bases and at J to 0 bases, leaving 6 bases not matched to a gene. Per the germline V gene, CDR1 is KGHSH and CDR2 is LQKENI. The CDR3 consists of 17 residues. The CDR3 DNA reads as TGTGCCAGCTCAAATCGACAGGGGGCCCCAACTAATGAAAAACTGTTTTTT. It specifies CASSNRQGAPTNEKLFF.

The V and J genes are TRBV14 and TRBJ2-1, with D perhaps matching TRBD1 (5 bases). This CDR3 is 13 amino acids long. V was cut by 4 bases and J by 8 bases, with 12 bases left in between. The germline V gene encodes CDR1 SGHDN and CDR2 FVKESK. As DNA, the CDR3 is TGTGCCAGCAGCCTTAGGGGCGTCGATGAGCAGTTCTTC. This encodes CASSLRGVDEQFF.